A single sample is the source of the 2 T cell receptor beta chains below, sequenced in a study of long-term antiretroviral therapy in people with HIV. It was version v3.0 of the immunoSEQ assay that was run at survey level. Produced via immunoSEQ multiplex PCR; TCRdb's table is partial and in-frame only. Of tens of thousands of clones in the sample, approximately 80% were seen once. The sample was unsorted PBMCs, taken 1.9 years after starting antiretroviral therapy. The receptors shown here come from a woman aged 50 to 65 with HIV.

The CDR3 DNA sequence: TGTGCCAGCAGCCCCGAACAGGGTAGTAATGAGCAGTTCTTC. This codes for CASSPEQGSNEQFF. The chain uses TRBV5-6 and TRBJ2-1; D is perhaps TRBD1 (6 bases). CDR1 is SGHDT and CDR2 is YYEEEE in the germline V gene. V lost 4 bases and J 7 bases, leaving 15 bases between the germline ends. CDR3 length: 14 amino acids. Full variable domain (rest looked up from reference TRBV5-6 and TRBJ2-1): DAGVTQSPTHLIKTRGQQVTLRCSPKSGHDTVSWYQQALGQGPQFIFQYYEEEERQRGNFPDRFSGHQFPNYSSELNVNALLLGDSALYLCASSPEQGSNEQFFGPGTRLTVL.

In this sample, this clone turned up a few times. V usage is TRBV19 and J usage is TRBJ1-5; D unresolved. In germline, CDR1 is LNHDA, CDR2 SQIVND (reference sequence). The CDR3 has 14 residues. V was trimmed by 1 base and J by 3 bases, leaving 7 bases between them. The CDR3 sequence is CASSIVENNQPQHF. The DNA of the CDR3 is TGTGCCAGTAGTATAGTGGAGAACAATCAGCCCCAGCATTTT.